These T cell receptor beta chains were read from a single sample in a study of blood T cell repertoires in COVID-19. TCRdb's table, derived via immunoSEQ multiplex PCR, lists solely in-frame clones and lacks some. The sample lists fewer than 150,000 clones, roughly 85% occurring once. Material for sequencing was peripheral blood. Receptor source: a man in his fifties with acute or convalescent COVID-19. The CDR3 runs from the conserved cysteine through the conserved F or W. The D gene is left open where the match is weak. Expanded clones get a size class; other rows say once, few or many, or leave the size out.

CDR3aa	CDR3nt	d_gene	abundance	len	j_gene	v_gene
CASGGAYNEQFF	TGTGCCAGTGGGGGGGCCTACAATGAGCAGTTCTTC	TRBD2	.	12	TRBJ2-1	TRBV12-3/TRBV12-4
CASKSPQALHF	TGTGCCAGCAAAAGCCCACAGGCCCTCCACTTT	.	.	11	TRBJ1-6	TRBV6-5
CASSPDRDSPLHF	TGTGCCAGCAGCCCCGACAGGGATTCACCCCTCCACTTT	TRBD1	few	13	TRBJ1-6	TRBV3-1/TRBV3-2
CASSSTDYEQYF	TGTGCCAGCAGCTCGACAGATTACGAGCAGTACTTC	.	few	12	TRBJ2-7	TRBV5-8
CASSDGQGLNSPLHF	TGTGCCAGCAGTGACGGACAGGGGTTAAATTCACCCCTCCACTTT	TRBD1	.	15	TRBJ1-6	TRBV25-1
CASSLRDRGYGYTF	TGTGCCAGCAGTTTAAGGGACAGGGGGTATGGCTACACCTTC	TRBD1	.	14	TRBJ1-2	TRBV27
CASSFPGGHGYTF	TGTGCCAGCAGCTTCCCCGGGGGGCATGGCTACACCTTC	.	once	13	TRBJ1-2	TRBV5-4
CASSLDHGRLETQYF	TGTGCCAGCAGCTTAGATCACGGGAGGTTAGAGACCCAGTACTTC	TRBD2	.	15	TRBJ2-5	TRBV11-2
CASSQGLYNEQFF	TGTGCCAGCAGTCAGGGACTTTACAATGAGCAGTTCTTC	.	.	13	TRBJ2-1	TRBV12-3/TRBV12-4
CARSKDRGRGYTF	TGTGCCAGAAGCAAGGACAGGGGGCGAGGCTACACCTTC	TRBD1	few	13	TRBJ1-2	TRBV5-3
CASSIEGWGPNEQYF	TGTGCCAGTAGTATAGAAGGGTGGGGGCCCAACGAGCAGTACTTC	.	.	15	TRBJ2-7	TRBV19
CAWRRPGLSTDTQYF	TGTGCCTGGAGGAGACCGGGACTTTCCACAGATACGCAGTATTTT	.	.	15	TRBJ2-3	TRBV30
CASRTGLVTSEQYF	TGTGCCAGCAGGACGGGACTAGTAACATCCGAGCAGTACTTC	TRBD2	once	14	TRBJ2-7	TRBV7-2
CAWRRGTGVAYEQYF	TGTGCCTGGAGAAGAGGGACAGGGGTTGCCTACGAGCAGTACTTC	TRBD1	.	15	TRBJ2-7	TRBV30
CASSVRDRGNQPQHF	TGTGCCAGTAGTGTCCGGGACAGGGGAAATCAGCCCCAGCATTTT	TRBD1	once	15	TRBJ1-5	TRBV19
CASSSGEGQPQHF	TGTGCCAGCTCAAGCGGGGAGGGTCAGCCCCAGCATTTT	.	.	13	TRBJ1-5	TRBV18
CASSPPRTNTGNTIYF	TGTGCCAGCTCACCTCCCCGGACAAACACTGGAAACACCATATATTTT	.	.	16	TRBJ1-3	TRBV18
CASSVGAYNEQFF	TGTGCCAGCTCGGTAGGGGCCTACAATGAGCAGTTCTTC	.	few	13	TRBJ2-1	TRBV6-5
CASSQRDRGRPSREKLFF	TGCGCCAGCAGTCAACGGGACAGGGGGCGCCCCTCTCGAGAAAAACTGTTTTTT	TRBD1	.	18	TRBJ1-4	TRBV23-1
CASSFFRDRAGEQYF	TGCGCCAGCAGTTTCTTCCGGGACAGGGCCGGTGAGCAGTACTTC	TRBD1	.	15	TRBJ2-7	TRBV5-1
CASSQVAGAYNEQFF	TGTGCCAGCAGCCAAGTTGCGGGCGCATACAATGAGCAGTTCTTC	.	.	15	TRBJ2-1	TRBV14
CASSSGFYEQYF	TGTGCCAGCAGCTCCGGGTTCTACGAGCAGTACTTC	.	once	12	TRBJ2-7	TRBV6-5
CASSLGHRGVPTGGLEGEKLFF	TGTGCCAGCAGCTTAGGCCATCGTGGGGTTCCGACAGGGGGTTTGGAAGGTGAAAAACTGTTTTTT	TRBD1	.	22	TRBJ1-4	TRBV7-6
CAWSSGNTEAFF	TGTGCCTGGAGTTCGGGGAACACTGAAGCTTTCTTT	.	.	12	TRBJ1-1	TRBV30